This section outlines one T cell receptor beta chain sequence together with its context. Its target is not known. The sample belongs to a study of T-cell reconstitution after alpha-beta-depleted transplantation in children. Findings and limits, study-wide: Several hundred expanded graft clones reportedly were the source of alpha-beta T cells about two months after transplant.

Germline values: CDR1 LGHDT, CDR2 YNNKEL (reference sequence). This CDR3 has 15 amino acids. V trimming: 4 bases; J trimming: 3 bases; junction bases outside the gene matches: 5. Construction of the TCRbeta library involved unique molecular identifiers. TCRdb recomputed calls from the PCR reads with MiXCR, one row per CDR3 protein. The repertoire holds about 610,000 distinct CDR3 sequences, with about a quarter as singletons. The source is a boy less than two years old with Wiskott-Aldrich syndrome, due to receive a stem cell transplant. The chain couples TRBV3-1 to TRBJ2-1; 8 bases align to TRBD2. Sequencing used PBMCs, obtained before TCRalphabeta/CD19-depleted stem cell transplant. CDR3 bases: TGTGCCAGCAGCCCGAGCGGGAGTGACTACAATGAGCAGTTCTTC. Protein product: CASSPSGSDYNEQFF.